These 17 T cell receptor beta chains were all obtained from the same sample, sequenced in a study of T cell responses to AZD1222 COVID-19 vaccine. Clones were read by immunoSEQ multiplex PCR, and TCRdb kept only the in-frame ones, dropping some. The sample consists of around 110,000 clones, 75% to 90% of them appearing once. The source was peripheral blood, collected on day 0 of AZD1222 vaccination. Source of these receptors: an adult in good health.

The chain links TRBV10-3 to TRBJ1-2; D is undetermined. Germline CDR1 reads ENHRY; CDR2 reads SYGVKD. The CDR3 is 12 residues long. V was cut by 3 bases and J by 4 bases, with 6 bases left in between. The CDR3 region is CAISDGLYGYTF. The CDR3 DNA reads TGTGCCATCAGTGACGGTCTCTATGGCTACACCTTC.

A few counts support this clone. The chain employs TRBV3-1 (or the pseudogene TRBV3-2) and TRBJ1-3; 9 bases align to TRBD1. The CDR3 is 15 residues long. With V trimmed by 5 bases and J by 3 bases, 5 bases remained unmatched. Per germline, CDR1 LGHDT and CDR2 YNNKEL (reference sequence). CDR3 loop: CASSWTGASGNTIYF. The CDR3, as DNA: TGTGCCAGCAGCTGGACAGGGGCAAGTGGAAACACCATATATTTT.

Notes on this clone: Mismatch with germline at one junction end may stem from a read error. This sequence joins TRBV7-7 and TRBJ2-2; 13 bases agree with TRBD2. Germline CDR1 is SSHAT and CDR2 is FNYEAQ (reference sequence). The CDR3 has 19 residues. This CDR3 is CASSLGRTSGRPNTGELFF. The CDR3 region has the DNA TGTGCTAGCAGCTTAGGGAGGACTAGCGGGAGACCGAACACCGGGGAGCTGTTTTTT.

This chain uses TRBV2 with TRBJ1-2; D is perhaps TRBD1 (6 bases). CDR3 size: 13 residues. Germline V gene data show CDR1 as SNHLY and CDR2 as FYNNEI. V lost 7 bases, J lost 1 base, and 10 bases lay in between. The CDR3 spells CASTAQGNYGYTF. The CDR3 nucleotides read TGTGCCAGCACCGCACAGGGTAACTATGGCTACACCTTC.

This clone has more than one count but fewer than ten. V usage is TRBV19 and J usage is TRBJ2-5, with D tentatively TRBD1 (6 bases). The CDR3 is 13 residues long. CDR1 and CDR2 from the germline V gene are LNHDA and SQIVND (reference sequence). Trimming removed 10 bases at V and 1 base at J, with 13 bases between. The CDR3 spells CATGGQFQETQYF. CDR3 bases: TGTGCCACCGGTGGACAGTTCCAAGAGACCCAGTACTTC.

The CDR3 spells CASSLRGLKNTEAFF. In DNA, the CDR3 is TGTGCCAGCAGCTTACGGGGGCTTAAGAACACTGAAGCTTTCTTT. The rearrangement uses TRBV5-4 and TRBJ1-1, with D possibly TRBD1 on 6 matching bases. CDR1 is SGHNT and CDR2 is YYREEE in the germline V gene (reference sequence). V was pared by 2 bases and J by 1 base, with 12 bases between. The CDR3 length is 15 residues.

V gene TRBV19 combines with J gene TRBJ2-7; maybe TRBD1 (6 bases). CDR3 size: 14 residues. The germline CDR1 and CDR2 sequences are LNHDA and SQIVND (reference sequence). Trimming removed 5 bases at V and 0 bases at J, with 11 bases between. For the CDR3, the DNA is TGTGCCAGTAGTCCAAGGGACACCTCCTACGAGCAGTACTTC. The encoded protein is CASSPRDTSYEQYF.

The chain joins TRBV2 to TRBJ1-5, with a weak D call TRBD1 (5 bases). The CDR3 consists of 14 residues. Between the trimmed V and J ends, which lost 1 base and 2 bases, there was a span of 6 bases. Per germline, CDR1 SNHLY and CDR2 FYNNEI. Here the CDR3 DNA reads TGTGCCAGCAGTGAAGGAGGGGGCAATCAGCCCCAGCATTTT. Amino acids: CASSEGGGNQPQHF.

Here the CDR3 reads CASSGTGARRAFF. The CDR3 region has the DNA TGTGCCAGCAGTGGTACAGGGGCCCGAAGGGCTTTCTTT. This chain connects TRBV25-1 to TRBJ1-1; 7 bases map to TRBD1. Per the germline V gene, CDR1 is MGHDK and CDR2 is SYGVNS. The CDR3 length is 13 residues. The V and J ends lost 4 bases and 11 bases, in that order; junction bases with no gene match: 10. Filled out from reference TRBV25-1 and TRBJ1-1, the complete variable domain reads EADIYQTPRYLVIGTGKKITLECSQTMGHDKMYWYQQDPGMELHLIHYSYGVNSTEKGDLSSESTVSRIRTEHFPLTLESARPSHTSQYLCASSGTGARRAFFGQGTRLTVV.

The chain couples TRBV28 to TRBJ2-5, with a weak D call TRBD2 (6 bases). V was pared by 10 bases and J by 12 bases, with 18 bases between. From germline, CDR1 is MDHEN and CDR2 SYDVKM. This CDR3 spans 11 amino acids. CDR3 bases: TGTGCCACCCAGCGGGCTCCCGAGGAGTACTTC. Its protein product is CATQRAPEEYF.

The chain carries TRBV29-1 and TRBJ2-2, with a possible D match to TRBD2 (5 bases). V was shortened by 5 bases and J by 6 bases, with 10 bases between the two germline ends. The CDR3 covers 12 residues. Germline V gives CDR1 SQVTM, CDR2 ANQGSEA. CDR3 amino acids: CSVSGRAGELFF. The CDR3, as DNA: TGCAGCGTTTCGGGGAGAGCCGGGGAGCTGTTTTTT.

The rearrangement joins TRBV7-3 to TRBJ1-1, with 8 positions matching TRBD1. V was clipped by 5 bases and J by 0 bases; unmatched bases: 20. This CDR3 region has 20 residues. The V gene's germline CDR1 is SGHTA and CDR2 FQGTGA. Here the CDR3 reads CASSPNLGTGPYTMNTEAFF. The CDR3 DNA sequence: TGTGCCAGCAGCCCGAACCTAGGGACAGGTCCCTACACCATGAACACTGAAGCTTTCTTT.

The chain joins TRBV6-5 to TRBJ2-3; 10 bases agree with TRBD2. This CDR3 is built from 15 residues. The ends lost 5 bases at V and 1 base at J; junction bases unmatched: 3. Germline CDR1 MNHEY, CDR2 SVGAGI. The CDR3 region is CASSRLAGGTDTQYF. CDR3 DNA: TGTGCCAGCAGTCGACTAGCGGGTGGCACAGATACGCAGTATTTT.

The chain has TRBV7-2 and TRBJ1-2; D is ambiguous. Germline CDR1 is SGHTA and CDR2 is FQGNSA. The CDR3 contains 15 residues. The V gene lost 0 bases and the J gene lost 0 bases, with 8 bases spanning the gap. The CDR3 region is CASSLAGSSNYGYTF. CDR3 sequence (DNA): TGTGCCAGCAGCTTAGCAGGCAGCTCTAACTATGGCTACACCTTC. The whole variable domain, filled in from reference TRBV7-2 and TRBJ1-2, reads GAGVSQSPSNKVTEKGKDVELRCDPISGHTALYWYRQSLGQGLEFLIYFQGNSAPDKSGLPSDRFSAERTGGSVSTLTIQRTQQEDSAVYLCASSLAGSSNYGYTFGSGTRLTVV.

The CDR3 protein is CASSKDPREEDEKLFF. The CDR3 DNA follows: TGTGCCAGCAGCAAAGACCCCCGGGAGGAAGATGAAAAACTGTTTTTT. The chain has TRBV21-1 and TRBJ1-4. TRBV21-1 is tagged as a pseudogene. The CDR3 runs 16 residues.

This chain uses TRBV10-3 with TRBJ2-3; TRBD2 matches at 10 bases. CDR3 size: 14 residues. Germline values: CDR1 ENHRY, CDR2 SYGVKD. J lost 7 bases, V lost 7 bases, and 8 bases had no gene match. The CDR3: CAIMRASGRNTQYF. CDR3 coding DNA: TGTGCCATCATGAGGGCTAGCGGGAGAAATACGCAGTATTTT.

The CDR3 DNA reads TGTGCCAGCAGTCCCGCCAGGACAGCAAAAGTCTATAATTCACCCCTCCACTTT. Translated: CASSPARTAKVYNSPLHF. The V call is TRBV6-6, the J call TRBJ1-6; possible D gene TRBD1, 6 bases. This CDR3 region has 18 residues. V dropped 5 bases and J dropped 3 bases, with 20 bases sitting between them. The V gene's germline CDR1 is MNHNY and CDR2 SVGAGI (reference sequence).